The following is a T cell receptor beta chain sequence with its context. What it binds is unknown. At the DNA level, this CDR3 is encoded by other sequences in the same sample as well. This specimen comes from a study of cytomegalovirus exposure and HLA in healthy donors. Study observations and caveats: Most likely, a cluster of highly shared sequence variants arose as a sequencing artifact.

The V end lost 3 bases, the J end lost 7 bases, and 9 bases lay between the germline ends. In germline, CDR1 is LNHDA, CDR2 SQIVND (reference sequence). The length of the CDR3 is 12 residues. PCR was performed using 60 Vbeta and 13 Jbeta primers. Measured with immunoSEQ multiplex PCR; TCRdb has only the in-frame clones, and not every one. Its listing shows tens of thousands of clones. This receptor was identified in a male donor in good health and CMV-seronegative. Specimen: PBMCs. This chain joins TRBV19 and TRBJ1-1, with D possibly matching TRBD1 (6 bases). In DNA, the CDR3 is TGTGCCAGTAGTATGGGGGCGGGTGAAGCTTTCTTT. Protein product: CASSMGAGEAFF.